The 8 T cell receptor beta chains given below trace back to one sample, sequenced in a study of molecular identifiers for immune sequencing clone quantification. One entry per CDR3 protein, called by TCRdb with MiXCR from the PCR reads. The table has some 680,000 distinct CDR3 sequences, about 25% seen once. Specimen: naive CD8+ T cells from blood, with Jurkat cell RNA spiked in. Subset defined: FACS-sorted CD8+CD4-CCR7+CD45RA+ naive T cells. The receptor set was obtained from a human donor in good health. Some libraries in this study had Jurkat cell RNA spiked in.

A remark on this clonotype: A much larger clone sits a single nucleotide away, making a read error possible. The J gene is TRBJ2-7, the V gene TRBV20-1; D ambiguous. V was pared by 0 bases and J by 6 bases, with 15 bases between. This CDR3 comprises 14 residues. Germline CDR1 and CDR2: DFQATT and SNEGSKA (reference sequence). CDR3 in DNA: TGCAGTGCTAGAGATGAGGTAGAAGGGTGCGAGCAGTACTTC. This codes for CSARDEVEGCEQYF.

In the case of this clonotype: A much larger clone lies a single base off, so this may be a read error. CDR3: CTSSFFGGGETQYF. For the CDR3, the DNA is TGTACCAGCAGCTTTTTTGGCGGGGGCGAGACCCAGTACTTC. The genes are TRBV5-3 and TRBJ2-5, with D perhaps TRBD2 (7 bases). TRBV5-3 is assigned to the ORF class and has an uncertain function. The length of the CDR3 is 14 residues.

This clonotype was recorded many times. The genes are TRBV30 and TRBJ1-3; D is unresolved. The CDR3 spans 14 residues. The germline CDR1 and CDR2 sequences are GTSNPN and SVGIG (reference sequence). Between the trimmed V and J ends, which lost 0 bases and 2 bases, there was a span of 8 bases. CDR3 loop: CAWSVTSTGNTIYF. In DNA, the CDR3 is TGTGCCTGGAGTGTAACGAGCACTGGAAACACCATATATTTT.

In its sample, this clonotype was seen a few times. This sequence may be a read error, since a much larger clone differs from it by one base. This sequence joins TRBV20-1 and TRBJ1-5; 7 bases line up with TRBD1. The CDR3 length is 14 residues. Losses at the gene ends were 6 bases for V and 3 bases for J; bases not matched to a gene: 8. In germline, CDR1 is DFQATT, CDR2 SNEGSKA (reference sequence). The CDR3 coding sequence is TGCAGTGCAGGGGGGACAGTAACCAATCAGCCCCAGCATTTT. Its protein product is CSAGGTVTNQPQHF.

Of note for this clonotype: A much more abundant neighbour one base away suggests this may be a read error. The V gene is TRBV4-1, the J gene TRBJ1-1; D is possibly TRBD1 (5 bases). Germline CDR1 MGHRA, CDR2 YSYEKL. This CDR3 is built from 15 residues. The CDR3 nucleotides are TGCGCCGGCAGCCAAGGGGCCTCATTGAACACTGAAGCTTTCTTT. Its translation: CAGSQGASLNTEAFF.

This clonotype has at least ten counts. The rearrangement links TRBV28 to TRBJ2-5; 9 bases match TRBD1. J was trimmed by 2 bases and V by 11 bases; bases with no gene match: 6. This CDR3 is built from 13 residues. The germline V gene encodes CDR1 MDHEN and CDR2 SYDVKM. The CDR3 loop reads CAHGQGMQETQYF. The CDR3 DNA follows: TGTGCCCACGGACAGGGGATGCAAGAGACCCAGTACTTC.

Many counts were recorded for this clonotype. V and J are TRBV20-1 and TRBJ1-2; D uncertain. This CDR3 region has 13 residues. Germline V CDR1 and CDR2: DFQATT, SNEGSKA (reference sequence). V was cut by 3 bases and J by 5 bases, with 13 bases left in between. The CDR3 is CSASASLFYGYTF. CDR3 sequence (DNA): TGCAGTGCTAGTGCCTCCTTATTTTATGGCTACACCTTC.

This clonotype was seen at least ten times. The CDR3 nucleotides read TGTGCCAGCAGTTTATCCGCTTTTATCACAGATACGCAGTATTTT. Amino acids: CASSLSAFITDTQYF. The V gene is TRBV27, the J gene TRBJ2-3; D gene uncertain. V was pared by 0 bases and J by 2 bases, with 9 bases between. The V gene's germline CDR1 is MNHEY and CDR2 SMNVEV (reference sequence). CDR3 length: 15 amino acids.